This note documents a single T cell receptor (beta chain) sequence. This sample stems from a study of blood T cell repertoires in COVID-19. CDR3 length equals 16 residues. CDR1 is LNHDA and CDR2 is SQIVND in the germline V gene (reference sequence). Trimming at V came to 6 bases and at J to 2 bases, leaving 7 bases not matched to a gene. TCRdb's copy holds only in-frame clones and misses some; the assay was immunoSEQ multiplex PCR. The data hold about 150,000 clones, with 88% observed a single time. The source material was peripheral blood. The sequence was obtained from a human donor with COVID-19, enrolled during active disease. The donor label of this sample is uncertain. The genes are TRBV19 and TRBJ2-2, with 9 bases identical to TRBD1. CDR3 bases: TGTGCCAGTAGCCGGAGAACAGGGGGCAACACCGGGGAGCTGTTTTTT. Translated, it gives CASSRRTGGNTGELFF.